This entry lists 15 T cell receptor beta chains sequenced from one sample in a study of T-cell memory formation after mild COVID-19. TCRdb reprocessed the 5' RACE reads via MiXCR and lists one record per CDR3 protein. This table holds approximately 560,000 distinct CDR3 sequences, 17% found once. Source material: PBMCs or a T cell subset sorted from them (not recorded which). These receptors were taken from an adult woman who had mild COVID-19 (a few samples of this study predate the infection). Cell type and time point are not known.

With respect to this clonotype: Its ends do not fully match the called genes, so a read error is possible. This chain links TRBV25-1 with TRBJ2-7, with D maybe TRBD1 (6 bases). Per germline, CDR1 MGHDK and CDR2 SYGVNS. This CDR3 contains 15 residues. Here the CDR3 DNA reads TGTGACAGCAGTCCCCCGGGACACCCCTCCTACGAGCAGTACTTC. Its translation: CDSSPPGHPSYEQYF.

This clonotype was observed at least ten times. V is TRBV5-4 and J is TRBJ2-7; 7 nucleotides match TRBD2. This CDR3 comprises 14 residues. Germline V gene data show CDR1 as SGHNT and CDR2 as YYREEE (reference sequence). J was trimmed by 2 bases and V by 3 bases; bases with no gene match: 5. The CDR3 sequence is CASSSGLETYEQYF. CDR3 in DNA: TGTGCCAGCAGCTCCGGACTAGAAACCTACGAGCAGTACTTC.

Comments on this clonotype: This may arise from a read error, as a much more abundant clone is one base away. CDR3 amino acids: CATSRDRAGALHEQFF. CDR3 bases: TGTGCCACCAGCAGAGATAGAGCGGGGGCCCTACATGAGCAGTTCTTC. The chain employs TRBV15 and TRBJ2-1, with 8 bases aligning to TRBD2. CDR3 size: 16 residues. Germline trimming cut 0 bases from V and 8 bases from J; bases unmatched to any gene: 9. Germline loops: CDR1 LNHNV, CDR2 YYDKDF (reference sequence).

The chain employs TRBV3-1 and TRBJ2-5; possibly TRBD2 for D (7 bases). Germline V CDR1 and CDR2: LGHDT, YNNKEL (reference sequence). This CDR3 spans 18 amino acids. V was trimmed by 0 bases and J by 1 base, leaving 18 bases between them. The CDR3 coding sequence is TGTGCCAGCAGCCAAGATGCCATAGGGGGGGGGTCCCAAGAGACCCAGTACTTC. Amino acid sequence: CASSQDAIGGGSQETQYF.

J is TRBJ2-3 and V is TRBV4-2; 7 bases agree with TRBD2. The CDR3 spans 18 residues. Germline CDR1 and CDR2: LGHNA and YNFKEQ. The ends lost 0 bases at V and 2 bases at J; junction bases unmatched: 11. The CDR3 here is CASSQDLRGGGATDTQYF. CDR3 bases: TGTGCCAGCAGCCAAGATCTTAGAGGCGGGGGAGCCACAGATACGCAGTATTTT.

This clonotype has at least ten counts. The chain is built from TRBV20-1 and TRBJ2-7, with D perhaps matching TRBD1 (5 bases). The germline V and J ends were trimmed by 2 bases and 5 bases, with 7 bases remaining between them. This CDR3 comprises 11 residues. CDR1 is DFQATT, CDR2 SNEGSKA, per germline (reference sequence). CDR3 residues: CSARQGNEQYF. As DNA, the CDR3 is TGCAGTGCTAGACAGGGAAACGAGCAGTACTTC.

The genes are TRBV5-5 and TRBJ2-5, with 8 bases identical to TRBD2. Germline V lookup: CDR1 SGHKS, CDR2 YYEKEE (reference sequence). Trimming at V came to 3 bases and at J to 5 bases, leaving 9 bases not matched to a gene. There are 15 residues in the CDR3. The CDR3 reads CASSSDGGGLETQYF. CDR3 nucleotide sequence: TGTGCCAGCAGCTCGGACGGGGGGGGTTTGGAGACCCAGTACTTC.

This clonotype was seen only a few times. V and J are TRBV10-2 and TRBJ1-2; D is uncertain. Trimming removed 8 bases from V and 5 bases from J, with 21 bases in between. The germline V gene encodes CDR1 WSHSY and CDR2 SAAADI. CDR3 size: 15 residues. This CDR3 reads CASGPQNVPYYGYTF. The CDR3 nucleotides are TGCGCCAGCGGCCCCCAGAACGTCCCATATTATGGCTACACCTTC.

This clonotype came up a few times. The chain employs TRBV11-2 and TRBJ1-1, with D unresolved. Germline lookup yields CDR1 SGHAT and CDR2 FQNNGV. CDR3 length: 14 residues. V lost 5 bases to trimming and J lost 1 base, with 11 bases between them. The CDR3 bases are TGTGCCAGCAGCAGAGAAGGACGGAACACTGAAGCTTTCTTT. It specifies CASSREGRNTEAFF. The full variable domain, rest sourced from reference TRBV11-2 and TRBJ1-1, is EAGVAQSPRYKIIEKRQSVAFWCNPISGHATLYWYQQILGQGPKLLIQFQNNGVVDDSQLPKDRFSAERLKGVDSTLKIQPAKLEDSAVYLCASSREGRNTEAFFGQGTRLTVV.

The V call is TRBV5-6, the J call TRBJ2-1, with 7 bases matching TRBD2. The germline V gene encodes CDR1 SGHDT and CDR2 YYEEEE. V trimming: 2 bases; J trimming: 10 bases; junction bases outside the gene matches: 15. This CDR3 has 16 residues. CDR3 coding DNA: TGTGCCAGCAGCTTACTCCGGCTAGCGGTCCTTCAGGAGCAGTTCTTC. Translating it yields CASSLLRLAVLQEQFF.

This clonotype was found a few times. J is TRBJ1-2 and V is TRBV19, with D maybe TRBD1 (6 bases). Germline CDR1 is LNHDA and CDR2 is SQIVND (reference sequence). CDR3 length: 13 amino acids. Trimming removed 6 bases at V and 4 bases at J, with 12 bases between. This chain's CDR3 is CASRDRGSYGYTF. CDR3 nucleotide sequence: TGTGCCAGTAGGGACAGAGGCAGCTATGGCTACACCTTC.

This clonotype appeared a few times. The rearrangement joins TRBV7-2 to TRBJ2-1; TRBD1 matches 9 bases. The CDR3 is made up of 12 amino acids. V was clipped by 4 bases and J by 9 bases; unmatched bases: 1. From germline, CDR1 is SGHTA and CDR2 FQGNSA. The DNA of the CDR3 is TGTGCCAGCAGCTGGACAGGGGCTGAGCAGTTCTTC. Its translation is CASSWTGAEQFF.

This clonotype has only a few counts. The rearrangement links TRBV7-9 to TRBJ1-2, with D perhaps TRBD1 (6 bases). Germline CDR1 is SEHNR and CDR2 is FQNEAQ (reference sequence). Trimming took 1 base from V and 6 from J, leaving 15 bases between them. CDR3 length: 15 residues. The CDR3 DNA sequence: TGTGCCAGCAGCTTAGAACTCCCAGGGGAGAATGGCTACACCTTC. Protein: CASSLELPGENGYTF.

The V call is TRBV20-1, the J call TRBJ2-1; the D is unclear. The V gene's germline CDR1 is DFQATT and CDR2 SNEGSKA (reference sequence). Deletions cut 0 bases from V and 9 bases from J, with 9 bases between. The CDR3 spans 12 residues. The CDR3 region has the DNA TGCAGTGCTAGAGATCGAGAAACTGAGCAGTTCTTC. As protein: CSARDRETEQFF.

J is TRBJ2-2 and V is TRBV9, with D tentatively TRBD2 (5 bases). Trimming removed 3 bases from V and 4 bases from J, with 16 bases in between. The CDR3 is made up of 16 amino acids. Germline loops: CDR1 SGDLS, CDR2 YYNGEE. CDR3 sequence: CASSAELRAGTGELFF. CDR3 bases: TGTGCCAGCAGCGCAGAGTTGCGGGCCGGCACCGGGGAGCTGTTTTTT.